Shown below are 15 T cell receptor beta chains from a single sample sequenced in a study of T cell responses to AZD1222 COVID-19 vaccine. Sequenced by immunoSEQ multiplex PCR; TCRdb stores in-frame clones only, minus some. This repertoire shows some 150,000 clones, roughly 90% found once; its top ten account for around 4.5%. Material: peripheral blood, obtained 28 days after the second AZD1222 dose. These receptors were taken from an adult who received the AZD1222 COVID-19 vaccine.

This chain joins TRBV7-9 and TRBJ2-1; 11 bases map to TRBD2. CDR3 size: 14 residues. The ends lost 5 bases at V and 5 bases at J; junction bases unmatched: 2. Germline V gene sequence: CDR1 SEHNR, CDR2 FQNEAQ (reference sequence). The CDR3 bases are TGTGCCAGCAGCCCTAGCGGGGGGAACAATGAGCAGTTCTTC. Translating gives CASSPSGGNNEQFF.

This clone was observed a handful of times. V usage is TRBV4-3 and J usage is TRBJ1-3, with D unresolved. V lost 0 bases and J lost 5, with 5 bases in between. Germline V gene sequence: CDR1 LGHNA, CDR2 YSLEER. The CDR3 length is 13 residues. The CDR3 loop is CASSQDLRNTIYF. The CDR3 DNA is TGCGCCAGCAGCCAAGATCTTCGAAACACCATATATTTT.

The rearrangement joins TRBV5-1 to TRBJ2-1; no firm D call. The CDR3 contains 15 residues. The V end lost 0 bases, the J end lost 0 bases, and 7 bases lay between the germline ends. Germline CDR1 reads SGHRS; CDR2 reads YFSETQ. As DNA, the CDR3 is TGCGCCAGCAGCTTGGCCCTGAGCTCCTACAATGAGCAGTTCTTC. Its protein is CASSLALSSYNEQFF.

The CDR3 protein is CASSLGAFGELFF. CDR3 DNA sequence: TGTGCCAGCAGCTTAGGGGCTTTCGGGGAGCTGTTTTTT. V and J are TRBV7-2 and TRBJ2-2; D uncertain. The CDR3 is made up of 13 amino acids. V was pared by 1 base and J by 7 bases, with 7 bases between. Germline V CDR1 and CDR2: SGHTA, FQGNSA.

The CDR3 DNA follows: TGTGCCAGCAGTGAATTGGGGGGACTCTTGCCCTATGGCTACACCTTC. Its protein product is CASSELGGLLPYGYTF. The J gene is TRBJ1-2, the V gene TRBV2; D is possibly TRBD1 (5 bases). The length of the CDR3 is 16 residues. Trimming pared 2 bases from V and 4 bases from J, leaving 17 bases between. The germline gives CDR1 SNHLY, CDR2 FYNNEI.

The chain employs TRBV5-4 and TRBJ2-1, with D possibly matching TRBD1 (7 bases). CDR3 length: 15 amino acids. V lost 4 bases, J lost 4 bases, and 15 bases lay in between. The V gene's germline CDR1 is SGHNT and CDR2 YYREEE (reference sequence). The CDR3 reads CASSVAGGTYNEQFF. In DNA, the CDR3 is TGTGCCAGCAGCGTTGCAGGGGGGACTTACAATGAGCAGTTCTTC.

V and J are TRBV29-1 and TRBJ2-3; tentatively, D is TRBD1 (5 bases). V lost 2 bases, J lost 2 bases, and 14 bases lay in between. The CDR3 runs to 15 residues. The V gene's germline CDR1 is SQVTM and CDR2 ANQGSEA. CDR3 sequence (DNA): TGCAGCGTTGAAAAGGGGAATGTCCTCACAGATACGCAGTATTTT. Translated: CSVEKGNVLTDTQYF.

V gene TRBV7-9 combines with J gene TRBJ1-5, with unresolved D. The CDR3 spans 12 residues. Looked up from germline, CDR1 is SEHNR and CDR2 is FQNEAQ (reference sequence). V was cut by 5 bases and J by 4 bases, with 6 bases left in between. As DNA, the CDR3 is TGTGCCAGCAGCGCAGGTAATCAGCCCCAGCATTTT. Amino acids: CASSAGNQPQHF. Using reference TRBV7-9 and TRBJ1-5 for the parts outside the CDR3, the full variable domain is DTGVSQNPRHKITKRGQNVTFRCDPISEHNRLYWYRQTLGQGPEFLTYFQNEAQLEKSRLLSDRFSAERPKGSFSTLEIQRTEQGDSAMYLCASSAGNQPQHFGDGTRLSIL.

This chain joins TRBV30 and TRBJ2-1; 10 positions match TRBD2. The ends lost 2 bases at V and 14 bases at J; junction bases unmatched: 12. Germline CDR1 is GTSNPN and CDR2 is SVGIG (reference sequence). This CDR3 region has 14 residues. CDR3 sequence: CAWSTGTSASPEFF. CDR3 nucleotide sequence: TGTGCCTGGAGTACCGGGACTAGCGCCTCTCCTGAGTTCTTC.

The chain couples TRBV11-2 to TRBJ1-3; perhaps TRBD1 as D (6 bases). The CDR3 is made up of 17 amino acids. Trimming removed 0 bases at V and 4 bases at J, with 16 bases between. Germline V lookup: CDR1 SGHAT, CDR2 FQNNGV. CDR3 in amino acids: CASSLDARTDGGNTIYF. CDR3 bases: TGTGCCAGCAGCTTAGATGCGAGGACAGACGGAGGAAACACCATATATTTT.

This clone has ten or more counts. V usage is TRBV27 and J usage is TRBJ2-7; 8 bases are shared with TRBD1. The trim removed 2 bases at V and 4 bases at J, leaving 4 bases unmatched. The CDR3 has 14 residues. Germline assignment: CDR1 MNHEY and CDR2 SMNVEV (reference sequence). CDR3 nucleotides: TGTGCCAGCAGTTTACAGGGGGCGAATTACGAGCAGTACTTC. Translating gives CASSLQGANYEQYF.

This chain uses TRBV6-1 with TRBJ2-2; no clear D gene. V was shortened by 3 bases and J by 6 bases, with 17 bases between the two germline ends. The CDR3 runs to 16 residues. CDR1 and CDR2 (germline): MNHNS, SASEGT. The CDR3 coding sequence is TGTGCCAGCAGTGAGGATTTGTGGGTAGATGCCGGGGAGCTGTTTTTT. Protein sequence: CASSEDLWVDAGELFF.

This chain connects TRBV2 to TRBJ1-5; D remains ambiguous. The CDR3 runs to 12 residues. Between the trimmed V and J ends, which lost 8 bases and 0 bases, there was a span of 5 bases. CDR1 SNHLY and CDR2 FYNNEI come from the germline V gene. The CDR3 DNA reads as TGTGCCAGCCGATATAGCAATCAGCCCCAGCATTTT. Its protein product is CASRYSNQPQHF. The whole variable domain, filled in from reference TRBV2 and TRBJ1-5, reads EPEVTQTPSHQVTQMGQEVILRCVPISNHLYFYWYRQILGQKVEFLVSFYNNEISEKSEIFDDQFSVERPDGSNFTLKIRSTKLEDSAMYFCASRYSNQPQHFGDGTRLSIL.

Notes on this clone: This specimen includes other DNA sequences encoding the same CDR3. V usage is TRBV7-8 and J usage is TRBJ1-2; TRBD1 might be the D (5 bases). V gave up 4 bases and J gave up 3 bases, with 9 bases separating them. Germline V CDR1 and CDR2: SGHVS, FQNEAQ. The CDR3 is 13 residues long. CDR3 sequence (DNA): TGTGCCAGCAGCTCCGGGACGGACTATGGCTACACCTTC. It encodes CASSSGTDYGYTF.

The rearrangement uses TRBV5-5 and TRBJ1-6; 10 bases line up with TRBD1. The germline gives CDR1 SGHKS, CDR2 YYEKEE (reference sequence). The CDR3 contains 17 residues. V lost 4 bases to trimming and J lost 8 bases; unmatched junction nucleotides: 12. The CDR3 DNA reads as TGTGCCAGCAGCCCCCCCGGGACAGGGGTTCCTTATTCACCCCTCCACTTT. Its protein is CASSPPGTGVPYSPLHF.